Listed below are T cell receptor beta chains from one sample, sequenced in a study of T cell repertoires in cytomegalovirus infection. These receptors' antigens are unknown. TCRdb analysed the reads with MiXCR anew, one entry per CDR3 protein. The table includes about 700,000 distinct CDR3 sequences, 33% detected once. The sequencing used cultured PBMCs, collected from culture after CMV antigen stimulation. These receptors came from a human donor in good health (CMV status not recorded). Some clones in this sample may be carry-over from other donors' samples. Each CDR3 is given with its conserved first and last residue. The D gene is left open where the match is weak. Clone size is not always given. Where it is, it says once, few, many or a class for expanded clones.

D gene,clone size,V gene,J gene,CDR3 protein,CDR3 DNA
TRBD1,few,TRBV19,TRBJ1-1,CASSATGTGVTEAFF,TGTGCCAGTAGTGCCACCGGGACAGGGGTGACTGAAGCTTTCTTT
TRBD1,.,TRBV6-6,TRBJ2-3,CASSKGGGSTDTQYF,TGTGCCAGCAGCAAAGGGGGCGGGAGCACAGATACGCAGTATTTT
.,.,TRBV11-2,TRBJ2-5,CASSLWGPHQETQYF,TGTGCCAGCAGCTTATGGGGTCCCCATCAAGAGACCCAGTACTTC
TRBD1,.,TRBV7-9,TRBJ2-3,CASSPWDRAPDTQYF,TGTGCCAGCAGCCCCTGGGACAGGGCGCCAGATACGCAGTATTTT
.,few,TRBV28,TRBJ1-3,CASKTVHSGNTIYF,TGTGCCAGCAAGACAGTACACTCTGGAAACACCATATATTTT
.,.,TRBV10-3,TRBJ2-3,CAISGGQGRNTQYF,TGTGCCATCAGTGGGGGGCAGGGCCGGAATACGCAGTATTTT
TRBD1,many,TRBV7-8,TRBJ1-2,CASSLGTGGYGYTF,TGTGCCAGCAGCTTAGGGACAGGGGGATATGGCTACACCTTC
TRBD2,few,TRBV28,TRBJ2-1,CASSHEGGWSSYNEQFF,TGTGCCAGCAGTCACGAGGGAGGGTGGAGCTCCTACAATGAGCAGTTCTTC
TRBD1,.,TRBV7-8,TRBJ1-4,CASSYLTGINEKLFF,TGTGCCAGCAGCTACCTGACAGGGATCAATGAAAAACTGTTTTTT
.,few,TRBV2,TRBJ2-1,CASSGRYNEQFF,TGTGCCAGCAGTGGCCGTTACAATGAGCAGTTCTTC
.,many,TRBV12-5,TRBJ2-4,CASGLVPDGEILAKNIQYF,TGTGCTAGTGGTTTGGTCCCGGACGGCGAGATACTAGCCAAAAACATTCAGTACTTC
.,few,TRBV7-2,TRBJ2-7,CASSPGEAHEQYF,TGTGCCAGCAGCCCCGGGGAGGCCCACGAGCAGTACTTC
.,few,TRBV4-3,TRBJ1-2,CASSQEAGTHRDGYTF,TGCGCCAGCAGCCAAGAGGCTGGGACCCACCGTGATGGCTACACCTTC
TRBD2,.,TRBV5-3,TRBJ2-5,CASSPRGGANQETQYF,TGTGCCAGCAGCCCTCGGGGGGGGGCTAATCAAGAGACCCAGTACTTC
.,.,TRBV12-3/TRBV12-4,TRBJ2-7,CASSPSKHEQYF,TGTGCCAGCTCGCCTTCGAAGCACGAGCAGTACTTC
.,.,TRBV7-6,TRBJ1-2,CASSLGPTGYTF,TGTGCCAGCAGCTTAGGTCCGACCGGCTACACCTTC
TRBD2,many,TRBV7-2,TRBJ2-3,CASSSGLAGYTDTQYF,TGTGCCAGCAGCTCCGGACTAGCGGGGTACACAGATACGCAGTATTTT
.,.,TRBV5-1,TRBJ1-1,CASSLLPGLDTEAFF,TGCGCCAGCAGCTTGTTGCCAGGGCTGGACACTGAAGCTTTCTTT
.,.,TRBV7-2,TRBJ2-2,CASSLVFFLRAGELFF,TGTGCCAGCAGCTTAGTCTTCTTTTTACGGGCCGGGGAGCTGTTTTTT
.,few,TRBV18,TRBJ2-7,CASSAGTGAYEQYF,TGTGCCAGCTCAGCCGGGACGGGAGCCTACGAGCAGTACTTC
.,.,TRBV15,TRBJ2-7,CATSRPGGLSYEQYF,TGTGCCACCAGCAGACCCGGGGGGCTCTCCTACGAGCAGTACTTC
.,many,TRBV7-2,TRBJ1-1,CASSLVSRGTEAFF,TGTGCCAGCAGCTTAGTTTCGAGGGGCACTGAAGCTTTCTTT